The rows below give T cell receptor beta chains drawn from one sample of a study of cytomegalovirus exposure and HLA in healthy donors. This table comes from immunoSEQ multiplex PCR, and its TCRdb copy is limited to in-frame clones, with some not included. The sample includes roughly 160,000 clones, 80% of them seen just once. Specimen: PBMCs. These receptors were collected from a woman aged 45-60 years in good health and CMV-seronegative. Both conserved end residues are part of each CDR3. D genes are given only for firm matches. For some rows the clone size is stated as once, few or many, or as a class when expanded; others skip it.

d_call	clone_size	v_call	cdr3_length	j_call	cdr3_nt	cdr3_aa
TRBD1	.	TRBV6-5	13	TRBJ2-7	TGTGCCAGCAGTGCCAGGGGGCATCGGGAGCAGTACTTC	CASSARGHREQYF
TRBD2	.	TRBV29-1	13	TRBJ2-2	TGCAGCGTTAGGACTAGCGGGGCCGGGGAGCTGTTTTTT	CSVRTSGAGELFF
.	few	TRBV10-3	15	TRBJ2-6	TGTGCCATCAGTGATAGTAGCTCTGGGGCCAACGTCCTGACTTTC	CAISDSSSGANVLTF
.	.	TRBV7-2	14	TRBJ2-1	TGTGCCAGCAGCTACGGACCCGGGGAGGATGAGCAGTTCTTC	CASSYGPGEDEQFF
.	.	TRBV7-7	15	TRBJ1-3	TGTGCCAGCAGCCGGGGGGCAGGAGCCCAAAACACCATATATTTT	CASSRGAGAQNTIYF
.	.	TRBV6-5	14	TRBJ1-2	TGTGCCAGCAGTTACAACACAGAGTTCTATGGCTACACCTTC	CASSYNTEFYGYTF
.	.	TRBV27	16	TRBJ2-2	TGTGCCAGCAGTTCGAACAGGGAGGGGAGAACCGGGGAGCTGTTTTTT	CASSSNREGRTGELFF
.	.	TRBV11-1	15	TRBJ1-2	TGTGCCAGCAGCTTATTAGAGGGAGGAGGCTATGGCTACACCTTC	CASSLLEGGGYGYTF
.	.	TRBV28	15	TRBJ1-5	TGTGCCAGCAGTTTACGGGGTAGAAGCAATCAGCCCCAGCATTTT	CASSLRGRSNQPQHF
.	once	TRBV28	16	TRBJ2-6	TGTGCCAGCAGCTTGGGAGGGGGTGGTGGGGCCAACGTCCTGACTTTC	CASSLGGGGGANVLTF
TRBD1	.	TRBV30	14	TRBJ1-3	TGTGCCTGGAGCACTGGACAGGGTGTTAACACCATATATTTT	CAWSTGQGVNTIYF
TRBD2	.	TRBV5-6	14	TRBJ2-1	TGTGCCAGCAGCTTGGGTAGCGGGAGGAATGAGCAGTTCTTC	CASSLGSGRNEQFF
.	.	TRBV5-6	14	TRBJ2-4	TGTGCCAGCAGCTTGTCAGGAGCCAAAAACATTCAGTACTTC	CASSLSGAKNIQYF
TRBD2	.	TRBV4-3	15	TRBJ2-3	TGCGCCAGCAGCCCGGGACTAGCGGTTACAGATACGCAGTATTTT	CASSPGLAVTDTQYF
.	.	TRBV7-2	13	TRBJ2-1	TGTGCCAGCAGCCTAGAGCAGGGAACTGAGCAGTTCTTC	CASSLEQGTEQFF
.	.	TRBV2	11	TRBJ2-1	TGTGCCAGCTCGGGGTACAATGAGCAGTTCTTC	CASSGYNEQFF
TRBD2	.	TRBV4-1	14	TRBJ2-5	TGCGCCAGCAGCCATCATAGCGGGAGCGGGACCCAGTACTTC	CASSHHSGSGTQYF
.	.	TRBV18	15	TRBJ2-5	TGTGCCAGCTCACCACCGCAGGGTAGTCGAGAGACCCAGTACTTC	CASSPPQGSRETQYF
.	.	TRBV7-9	15	TRBJ2-1	TGTGCCAGCAGCTTAGGGGGGCCAGGCACCAATGAGCAGTTCTTC	CASSLGGPGTNEQFF
TRBD2	once	TRBV14	15	TRBJ2-5	TGTGCCAGCAGCCTGGGACTAGCCTCAGTAGAGACCCAGTACTTC	CASSLGLASVETQYF
TRBD1	.	TRBV7-2	18	TRBJ2-7	TGTGCCAGCAGCTACCGCCAAACAGGACAGGGGATCTCCTACGAGCAGTACTTC	CASSYRQTGQGISYEQYF